Included here is one T cell receptor (beta chain) sequence, with context. Its specificity is unknown. This record comes from a study of T-cell memory formation after mild COVID-19. Study-level findings and limits: Clones contracting day 15 to 85 were balanced CD4/CD8; later expanders leaned CD4+. Mostly located in CM and EM were contracting CD4+ clones, with contracting CD8+ clones located in EMRA. Prior to infection, memory already included some responding clones, suggesting cross-reactive memory joined.

Researchers used 5'RACE with constant-segment primers to make TCR alpha and TCR beta cDNA libraries that carry sample barcodes and UMIs. One entry per CDR3 protein results from TCRdb running MiXCR on the 5' RACE reads. The repertoire includes about 130,000 distinct CDR3 sequences, 5% to 6.5% of them detected once, and about 2.2% sits in the top ten. Trimming took 0 bases from V and 4 from J, leaving 11 bases between them. The CDR3 is 14 residues long. Looked up from germline, CDR1 is SGHRS and CDR2 is YFSETQ. The chain couples TRBV5-1 to TRBJ2-7; D ambiguous. Source material: PBMCs or a T cell subset sorted from them (not recorded which). This TCR was sampled from an adult woman who had mild COVID-19 (a few samples of this study predate the infection). Cell type and time point are not known. CDR3 coding DNA: TGCGCCAGCAGCTTGGATCCGGTTGAGTACGAGCAGTACTTC. Amino acids: CASSLDPVEYEQYF.